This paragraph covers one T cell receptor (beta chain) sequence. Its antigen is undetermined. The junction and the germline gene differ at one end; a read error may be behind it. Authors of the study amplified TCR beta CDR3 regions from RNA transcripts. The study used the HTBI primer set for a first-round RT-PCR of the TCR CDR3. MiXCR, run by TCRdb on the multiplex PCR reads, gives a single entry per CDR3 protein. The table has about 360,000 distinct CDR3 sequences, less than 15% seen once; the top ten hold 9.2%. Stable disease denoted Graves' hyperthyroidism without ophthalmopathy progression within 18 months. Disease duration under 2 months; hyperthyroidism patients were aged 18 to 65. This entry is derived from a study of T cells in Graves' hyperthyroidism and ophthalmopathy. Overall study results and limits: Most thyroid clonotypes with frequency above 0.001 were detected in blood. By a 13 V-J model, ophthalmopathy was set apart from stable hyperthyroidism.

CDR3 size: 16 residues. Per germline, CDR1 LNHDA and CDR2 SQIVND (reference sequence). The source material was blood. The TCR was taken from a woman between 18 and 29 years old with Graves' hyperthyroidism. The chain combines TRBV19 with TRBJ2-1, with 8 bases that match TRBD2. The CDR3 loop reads CASSIGTRGGYNEQSF. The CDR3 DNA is TGTGCCAGTAGTATAGGCACCCGGGGGGGTTACAATGAGCAGTCCTTC.